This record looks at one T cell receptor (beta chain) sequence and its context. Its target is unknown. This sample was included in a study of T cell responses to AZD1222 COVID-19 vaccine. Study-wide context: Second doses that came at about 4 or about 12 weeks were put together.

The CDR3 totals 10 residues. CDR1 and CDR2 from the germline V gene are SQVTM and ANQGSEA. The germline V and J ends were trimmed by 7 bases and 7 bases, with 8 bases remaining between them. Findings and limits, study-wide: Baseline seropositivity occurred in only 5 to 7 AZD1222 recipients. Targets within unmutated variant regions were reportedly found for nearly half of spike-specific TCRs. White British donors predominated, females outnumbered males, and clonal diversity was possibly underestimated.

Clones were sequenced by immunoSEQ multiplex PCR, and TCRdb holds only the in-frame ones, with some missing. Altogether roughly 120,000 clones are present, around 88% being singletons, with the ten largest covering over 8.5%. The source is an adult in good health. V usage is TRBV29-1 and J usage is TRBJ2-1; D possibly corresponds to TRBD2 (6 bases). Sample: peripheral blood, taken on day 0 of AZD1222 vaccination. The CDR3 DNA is TGCAGCGCCCGGGGGAATGAGCAGTTCTTC. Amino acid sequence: CSARGNEQFF.